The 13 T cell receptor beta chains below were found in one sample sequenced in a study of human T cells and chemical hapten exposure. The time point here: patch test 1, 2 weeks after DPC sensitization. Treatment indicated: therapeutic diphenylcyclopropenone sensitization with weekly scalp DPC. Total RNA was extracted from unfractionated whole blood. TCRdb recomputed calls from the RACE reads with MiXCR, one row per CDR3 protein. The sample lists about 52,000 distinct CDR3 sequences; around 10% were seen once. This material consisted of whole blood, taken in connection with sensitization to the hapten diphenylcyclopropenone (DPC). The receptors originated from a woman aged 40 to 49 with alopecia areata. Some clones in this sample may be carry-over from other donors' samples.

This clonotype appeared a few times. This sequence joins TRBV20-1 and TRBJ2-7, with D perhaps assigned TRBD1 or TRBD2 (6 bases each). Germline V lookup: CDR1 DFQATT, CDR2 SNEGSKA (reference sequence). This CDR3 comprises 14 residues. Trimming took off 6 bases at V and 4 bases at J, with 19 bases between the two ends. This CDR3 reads CSARSPGGGYEQYF. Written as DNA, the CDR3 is TGCAGTGCCAGATCCCCCGGGGGCGGATACGAGCAGTACTTC.

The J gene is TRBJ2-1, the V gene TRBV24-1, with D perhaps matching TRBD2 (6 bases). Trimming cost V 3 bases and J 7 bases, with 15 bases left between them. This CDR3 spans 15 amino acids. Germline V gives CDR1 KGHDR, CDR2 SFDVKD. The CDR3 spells CATSDPSPGANEQFF. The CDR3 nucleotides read TGTGCCACCAGTGATCCTTCCCCGGGAGCTAATGAGCAGTTCTTC.

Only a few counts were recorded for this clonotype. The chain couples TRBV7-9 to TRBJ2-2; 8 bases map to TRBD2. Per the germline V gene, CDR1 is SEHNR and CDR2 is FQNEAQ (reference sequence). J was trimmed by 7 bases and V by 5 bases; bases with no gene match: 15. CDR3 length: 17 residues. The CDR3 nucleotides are TGTGCCAGCAGCGCCCGGACTCGGCGGGGGGCAGGCGGGGAGCTGTTTTTT. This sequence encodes CASSARTRRGAGGELFF.

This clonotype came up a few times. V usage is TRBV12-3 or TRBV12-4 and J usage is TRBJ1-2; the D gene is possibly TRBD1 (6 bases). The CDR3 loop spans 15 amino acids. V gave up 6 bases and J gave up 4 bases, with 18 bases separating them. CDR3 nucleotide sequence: TGTGCCAGCAGCCCTGGGGGGCCGGACGGCTATGGCTACACCTTC. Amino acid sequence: CASSPGGPDGYGYTF.

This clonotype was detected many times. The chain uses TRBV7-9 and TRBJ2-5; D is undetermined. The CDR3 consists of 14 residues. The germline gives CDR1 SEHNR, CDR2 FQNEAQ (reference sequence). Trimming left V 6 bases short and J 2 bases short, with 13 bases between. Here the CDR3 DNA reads TGTGCCAGCAGTAGAAGCGTCCAGCAAGAGACCCAGTACTTC. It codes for CASSRSVQQETQYF.

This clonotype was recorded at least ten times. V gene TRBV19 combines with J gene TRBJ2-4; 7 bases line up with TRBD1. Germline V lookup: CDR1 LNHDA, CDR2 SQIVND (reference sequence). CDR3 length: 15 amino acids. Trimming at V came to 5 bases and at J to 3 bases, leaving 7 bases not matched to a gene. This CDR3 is CASSPGQWDKNIQYF. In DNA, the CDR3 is TGTGCCAGTAGTCCGGGACAGTGGGACAAAAACATTCAGTACTTC.

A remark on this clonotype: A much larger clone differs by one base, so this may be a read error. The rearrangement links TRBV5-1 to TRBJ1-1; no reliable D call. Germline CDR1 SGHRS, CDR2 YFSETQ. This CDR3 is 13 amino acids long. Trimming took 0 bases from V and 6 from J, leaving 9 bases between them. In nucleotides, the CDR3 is TGCGCCAGCAGCTTGGGGGAGATCGCTGAAGCTTTCTTT. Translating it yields CASSLGEIAEAFF.

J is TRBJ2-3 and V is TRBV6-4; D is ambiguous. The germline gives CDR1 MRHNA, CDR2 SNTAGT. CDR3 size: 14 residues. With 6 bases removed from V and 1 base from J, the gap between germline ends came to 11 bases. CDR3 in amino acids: CASSLEIGTDTQYF. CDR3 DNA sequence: TGTGCCAGCAGCCTAGAGATCGGCACAGATACGCAGTATTTT.

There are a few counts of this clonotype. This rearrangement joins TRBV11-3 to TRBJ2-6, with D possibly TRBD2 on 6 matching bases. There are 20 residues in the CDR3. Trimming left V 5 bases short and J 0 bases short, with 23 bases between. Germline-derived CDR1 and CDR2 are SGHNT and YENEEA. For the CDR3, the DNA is TGTGCCAGCAGCCCCGAAAAGTGGGGGGTGAGACCCTCTGGGGCCAACGTCCTGACTTTC. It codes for CASSPEKWGVRPSGANVLTF.

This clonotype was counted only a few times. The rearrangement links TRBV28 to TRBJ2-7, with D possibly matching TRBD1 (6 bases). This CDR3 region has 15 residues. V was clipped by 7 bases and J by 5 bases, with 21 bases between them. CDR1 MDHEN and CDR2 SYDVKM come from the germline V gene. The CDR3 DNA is TGTGCCAGCAATGGACAGACCGGGACCCCGGACGAGCAGTACTTC. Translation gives CASNGQTGTPDEQYF.

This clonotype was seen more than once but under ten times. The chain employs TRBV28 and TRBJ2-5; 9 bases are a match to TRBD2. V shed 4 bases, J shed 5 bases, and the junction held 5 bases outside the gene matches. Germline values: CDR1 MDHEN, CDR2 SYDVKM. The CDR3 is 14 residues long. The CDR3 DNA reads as TGTGCCAGCAGTTCCGCGGGGGGGCTCGAGACCCAGTACTTC. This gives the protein CASSSAGGLETQYF.

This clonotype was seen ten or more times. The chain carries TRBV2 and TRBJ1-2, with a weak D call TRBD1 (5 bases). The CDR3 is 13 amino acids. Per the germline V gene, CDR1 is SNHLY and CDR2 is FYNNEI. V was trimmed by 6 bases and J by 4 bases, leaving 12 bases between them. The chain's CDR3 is CASSDDSFYGYTF. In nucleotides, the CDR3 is TGTGCCAGCAGCGATGACAGTTTCTATGGCTACACCTTC.

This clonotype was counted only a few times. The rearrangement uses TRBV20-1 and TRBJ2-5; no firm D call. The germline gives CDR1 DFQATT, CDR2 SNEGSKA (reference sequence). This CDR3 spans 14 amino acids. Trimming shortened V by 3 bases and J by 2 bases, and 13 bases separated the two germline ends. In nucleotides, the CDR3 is TGCAGTGCTAGCCCCTTACAGCTTCAAGAGACCCAGTACTTC. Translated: CSASPLQLQETQYF.